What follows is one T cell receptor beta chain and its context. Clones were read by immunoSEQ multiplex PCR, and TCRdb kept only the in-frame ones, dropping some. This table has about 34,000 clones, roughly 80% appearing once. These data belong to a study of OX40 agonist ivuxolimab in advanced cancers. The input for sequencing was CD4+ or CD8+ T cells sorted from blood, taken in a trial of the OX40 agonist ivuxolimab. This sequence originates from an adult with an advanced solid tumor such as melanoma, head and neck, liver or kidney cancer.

Here the CDR3 DNA reads TGTGCCAGCAGTGTGGGACAGGATGAAAAACTGTTTTTT. This codes for CASSVGQDEKLFF. V gene TRBV6-1 combines with J gene TRBJ1-4, with TRBD1 identical over 8 bases. CDR3 size: 13 residues. With V trimmed by 4 bases and J by 6 bases, 1 base remained unmatched. Germline lookup yields CDR1 MNHNS and CDR2 SASEGT.